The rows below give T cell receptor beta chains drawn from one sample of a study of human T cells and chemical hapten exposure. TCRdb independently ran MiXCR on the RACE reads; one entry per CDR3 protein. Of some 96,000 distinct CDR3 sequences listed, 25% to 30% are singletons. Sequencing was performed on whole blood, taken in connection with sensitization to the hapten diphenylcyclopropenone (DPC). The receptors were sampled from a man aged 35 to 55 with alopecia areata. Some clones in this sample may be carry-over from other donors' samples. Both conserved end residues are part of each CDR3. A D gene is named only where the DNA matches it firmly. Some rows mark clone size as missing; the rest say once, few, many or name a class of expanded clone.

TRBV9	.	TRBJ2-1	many	CASSQWSNNEQFF	TGTGCCAGCAGTCAGTGGTCCAACAATGAGCAGTTCTTC
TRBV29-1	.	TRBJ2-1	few	CSVVPGFDEQFF	TGCAGCGTTGTACCAGGTTTCGATGAGCAGTTCTTC
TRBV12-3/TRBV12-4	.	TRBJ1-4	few	CASSAIYRGRKNEKLFF	TGTGCCAGCAGTGCAATATATCGGGGGAGGAAAAATGAAAAACTGTTTTTT
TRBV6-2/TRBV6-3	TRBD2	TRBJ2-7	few	CASSYSGTSRLGEQYF	TGTGCCAGCAGTTATTCCGGGACTAGCAGGTTGGGTGAGCAGTACTTC
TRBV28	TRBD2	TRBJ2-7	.	CASREAGGPSSEQYF	TGTGCCAGTCGGGAAGCGGGAGGGCCGAGCTCCGAGCAGTACTTC
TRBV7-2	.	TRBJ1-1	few	CASSLAMGKTEAFF	TGTGCCAGCAGCTTAGCGATGGGGAAGACGGAAGCTTTCTTT
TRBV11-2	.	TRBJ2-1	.	CASSLVLGYNEQFF	TGTGCCAGCAGCCTCGTCTTAGGTTACAATGAGCAGTTCTTC
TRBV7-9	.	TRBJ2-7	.	CASSPPSRGIPSYEQYF	TGTGCCAGCAGCCCCCCATCACGAGGAATCCCCTCCTACGAGCAGTACTTC
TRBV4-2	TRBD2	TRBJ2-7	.	CASSQGESRLAGVYEQYF	TGTGCCAGCAGCCAAGGGGAGTCGCGCCTAGCGGGAGTGTACGAGCAGTACTTC
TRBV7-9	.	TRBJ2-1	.	CASSLASAGGEQFF	TGTGCCAGCAGCTTAGCCTCCGCCGGGGGTGAGCAGTTCTTC